This T cell receptor (beta chain) was captured by sequencing in a study of spatial heterogeneity in lung cancer. Time point of the sample: sample taken at primary tumor resection. Unsorted samples of tumor, nontumor lung or frozen PBMC had their whole RNA sequenced. Untreated early-stage non-small cell lung cancer patients, approximately 79 in total, were the donors. All TCR cDNA molecules were individually tagged with a unique molecular identifier. TCRdb independently ran MiXCR on the 5' RACE reads; one entry per CDR3 protein. The sample shows tens of thousands of distinct CDR3 sequences, 10% to 15% of them seen only once. This clonotype was counted between two and nine times. Its antigen remains unknown. General observations from the study: More often at tumor resection than at routine follow-up, ubiquitous expanded tumor TCRs were detected in the blood.

V trimming: 6 bases; J trimming: 2 bases; junction bases outside the gene matches: 3. This CDR3 spans 13 amino acids. Germline values: CDR1 SNHLY, CDR2 FYNNEI. This TCR derives from a male donor with early-stage non-small cell lung cancer. The chain joins TRBV2 to TRBJ1-1; TRBD1 matches 7 bases. The specimen was PBMCs, collected at surgery. The CDR3 spells CASRRDSNTEAFF. The CDR3 coding sequence is TGTGCCAGCAGGAGGGACAGTAACACTGAAGCTTTCTTT.